This T cell receptor (beta chain) was found in a study of metastatic and nonmetastatic thyroid tumors. Background on the study: Comparative analysis of repertoires was undertaken across blood and tumor or nodule tissue obtained from malignant and benign thyroid patients.

The study, taken as a whole, reports: Significantly higher TCR beta diversity was reportedly seen in malignant thyroid tumors than benign nodules, in blood and tumor.

The table lists this clone with a few counts. Its antigen is still unknown. None of the patients had undergone any treatment ahead of thyroid surgery. In the original processing: Across clinicopathological groups, CDR3 differences served as the basis for building a distant-metastasis classifier for papillary thyroid cancer. TCRdb re-processed the PCR reads through MiXCR. The V and J calls were determined by TCRdb, not by the authors. The sample includes over 50,000 clones, almost 30% of them seen just once. Sequencing was done on a sample of blood. The TCR originated in a female donor with papillary thyroid cancer or a benign thyroid nodule (not recorded which). Some clones in this sample may be carry-over from other donors' samples.

CDR3 bases: TGTGCCAGCAGTTACTCGTTCAGCCCTGACTATGGCTACACCTTC. This translates into CASSYSFSPDYGYTF. V is TRBV6-2 or TRBV6-3 and J is TRBJ1-2; D remains ambiguous. The CDR3 is made up of 15 amino acids. Looked up from germline, CDR1 is MNHEY and CDR2 is SVGEGT. The germline V and J ends were trimmed by 0 bases and 3 bases, with 11 bases remaining between them.